The rows below give T cell receptor beta chains drawn from one sample of a study of blood T cell repertoires in COVID-19. Sequencing was performed with immunoSEQ multiplex PCR; in TCRdb, only in-frame clones are kept and a portion is missing. The sample lists some 420,000 clones; 80% to 90% were seen once. What was sequenced was PBMCs or T cells enriched from blood (not recorded which). Receptors were obtained from a man between 25 and 39 years old who had recovered from COVID-19. The CDR3 runs from the conserved cysteine through the conserved F or W. A D gene is named only where the DNA matches it firmly. A clone size is listed for some rows: how often the clone was seen (once, few, many), or a class if it is expanded.

j_call	d_call	v_call	clone_size	cdr3_nt	cdr3_aa
TRBJ2-3	-	TRBV6-4	-	TGTGCCAGCAGTGACGGAGGGAGCCCCACAGATACGCAGTATTTT	CASSDGGSPTDTQYF
TRBJ2-7	TRBD2	TRBV11-2	-	TGTGCCAGCAGCTTACCGCTAGCGGACCCCTACGAGCAGTACTTC	CASSLPLADPYEQYF
TRBJ1-6	-	TRBV28	-	TGTGCCAGCAAAGTCTATAACGTTTCACCCCTCCACTTT	CASKVYNVSPLHF
TRBJ1-5	-	TRBV28	few	TGTGCCAGCAGGAGTTTAAGCAATCAGCCCCAGCATTTT	CASRSLSNQPQHF
TRBJ1-2	-	TRBV10-3	-	TGTGCCGTCCGGAAGGGGGACGAGGCTGGCTACACCTTC	CAVRKGDEAGYTF
TRBJ1-5	-	TRBV19	once	TGTGCCAGTACCCCTCCGGGGACTGCGCAGCCCCAGCATTTT	CASTPPGTAQPQHF
TRBJ2-7	TRBD1	TRBV11-2	-	TGTGCCAGCAGCACCTATACAGGGGGAAGGAACGAGCAGTACTTC	CASSTYTGGRNEQYF
TRBJ1-4	-	TRBV29-1	-	TGCAGCGTGGCTAGCGGGGCGGGTAGTGAAAAACTGTTTTTT	CSVASGAGSEKLFF
TRBJ2-7	TRBD2	TRBV5-6	-	TGTGCCAGCAGCGGATACGGGACTAGCGATTCCTACGAGCAGTACTTC	CASSGYGTSDSYEQYF
TRBJ1-6	-	TRBV3-1/TRBV3-2	-	TGTGCCAGCAGCCAAGATCCTTTGAGGCTTTTACCTTTTGTGGCCTATAATTCACCCCTCCACTTT	CASSQDPLRLLPFVAYNSPLHF
TRBJ1-5	TRBD1	TRBV27	-	TGTGCCAGCAGTTCCAAGGACAGGGCTCTGTGGCAGCCCCAGCATTTT	CASSSKDRALWQPQHF
TRBJ1-1	TRBD1	TRBV29-1	-	TGCAGCGTACACAATGGACAGGGGAACACTGAAGCTTTCTTT	CSVHNGQGNTEAFF
TRBJ2-1	TRBD2	TRBV5-5	-	TGTGCCAGCAGCTTTGCACTAGCGGGAGCGTACAATGAGCAGTTCTTC	CASSFALAGAYNEQFF
TRBJ1-3	TRBD1	TRBV4-2	few	TGTGCCAGCGGGAATCCGGGACAGGGAATTGGAAACACCATATATTTT	CASGNPGQGIGNTIYF
TRBJ2-1	-	TRBV18	once	TGTGCCAGCTCGACGATCACCACCGGTAGCGGAGAGGAGTTCTTC	CASSTITTGSGEEFF
TRBJ1-2	-	TRBV10-2	-	TGCGCCAGCAGTGAATTGGGGCAGGTCGTCTATGGCTACACCTTC	CASSELGQVVYGYTF
TRBJ1-1	-	TRBV11-3	-	TGTGCCAGCAGCTTGGGAGACACTGAAGCTTTCTTT	CASSLGDTEAFF
TRBJ2-7	-	TRBV5-6	-	TGTGCCAGCAGCTTGGTTGGAGCGGCCTACGAGCAGTACTTC	CASSLVGAAYEQYF
TRBJ2-3	-	TRBV5-1	-	TGCGCCAGCAGCTTCGGGGAGCTCACAGATACGCAGTATTTT	CASSFGELTDTQYF
TRBJ2-1	TRBD2	TRBV18	-	TGTGCCAGCCTAGCGGGAGGCAACCCCTACAATGAGCAGTTCTTC	CASLAGGNPYNEQFF
TRBJ2-1	-	TRBV28	-	TGTGCCAGCAGCCCCTTTACTAGCCGCGCCTACAATGAGCAGTTCTTC	CASSPFTSRAYNEQFF
TRBJ1-2	TRBD1	TRBV29-1	-	TGCAGCGGGTCAGGGGGCCGGGGCTACACCTTC	CSGSGGRGYTF
TRBJ2-4	TRBD1	TRBV7-9	-	TGTGCCAGCACGGGACAGCAAAAAAACATTCAGTACTTC	CASTGQQKNIQYF